This T cell receptor (beta chain) was profiled in a study of T cell responses to AZD1222 COVID-19 vaccine. The CDR3 has 18 residues. Germline V gene lookup returns CDR1 LNHDA and CDR2 SQIVND (reference sequence). Unmatched junction bases numbered 13, after V lost 3 bases and J lost 4 bases. Measured with immunoSEQ multiplex PCR; TCRdb has only the in-frame clones, and not every one. The sample holds about 140,000 clones, roughly nine tenths seen once. This TCR was recovered from an adult in good health. This chain connects TRBV19 to TRBJ1-5; TRBD1 matches 9 bases. Material: peripheral blood, obtained on day 0 of AZD1222 vaccination. DNA for the CDR3: TGTGCCAGTAGTATTTATCGAGGAATGGACAGGGGAAATCAGCCCCAGCATTTT. It translates to CASSIYRGMDRGNQPQHF.